This T cell receptor (beta chain) was sequenced in a study of blood T cell repertoires in COVID-19. Profiled with immunoSEQ multiplex PCR; TCRdb holds only in-frame clones, not every one. The sample lists 490,000 or so clones, 88% seen once, with approximately 1.8% in the top ten. Recruits, aged roughly 18 to 89 years, lived in 20 to 30 US areas. Participants had their cohort set by participant-reported clinical history. This TCR came from a middle-aged woman who had recovered from COVID-19. The sample consisted of PBMCs or T cells enriched from blood (not recorded which).

The CDR3 region is CASSLRGQGPSEQYF. Here the CDR3 DNA reads TGTGCCAGCAGCCTACGCGGACAGGGACCCTCCGAGCAGTACTTC. This rearrangement joins TRBV3-1 (or the pseudogene TRBV3-2) to TRBJ2-7; 8 bases line up with TRBD1. This CDR3 comprises 15 residues. The V segment lost 4 bases and the J segment 6 bases; nucleotides outside the gene matches: 11. The germline CDR1 and CDR2 sequences are LGHDT and YNNKEL (reference sequence).